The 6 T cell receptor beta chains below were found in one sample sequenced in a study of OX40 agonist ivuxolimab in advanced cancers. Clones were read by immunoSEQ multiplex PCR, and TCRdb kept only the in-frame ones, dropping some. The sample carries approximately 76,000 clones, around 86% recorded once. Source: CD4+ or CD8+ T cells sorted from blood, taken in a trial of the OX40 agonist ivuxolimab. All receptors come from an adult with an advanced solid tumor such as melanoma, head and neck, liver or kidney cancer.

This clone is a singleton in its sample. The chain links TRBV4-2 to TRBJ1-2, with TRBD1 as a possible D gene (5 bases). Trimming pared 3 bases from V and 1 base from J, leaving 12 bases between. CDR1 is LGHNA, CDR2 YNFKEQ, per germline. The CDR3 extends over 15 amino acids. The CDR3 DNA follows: TGTGCCAGCAGCCATGGGGGGAACGATAACTATGGCTACACCTTC. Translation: CASSHGGNDNYGYTF.

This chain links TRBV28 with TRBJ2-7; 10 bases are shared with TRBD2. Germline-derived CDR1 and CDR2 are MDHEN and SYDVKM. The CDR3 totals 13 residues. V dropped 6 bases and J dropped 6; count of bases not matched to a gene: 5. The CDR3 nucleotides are TGTGCCAGCAGGAGCGGGGGGGCGGGCGAGCAGTACTTC. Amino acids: CASRSGGAGEQYF.

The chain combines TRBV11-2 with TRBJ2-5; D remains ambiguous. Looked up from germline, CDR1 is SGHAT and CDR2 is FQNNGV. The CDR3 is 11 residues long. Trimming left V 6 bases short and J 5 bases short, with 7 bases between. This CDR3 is CASRQAETQYF. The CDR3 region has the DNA TGTGCCAGCAGGCAGGCTGAGACCCAGTACTTC.

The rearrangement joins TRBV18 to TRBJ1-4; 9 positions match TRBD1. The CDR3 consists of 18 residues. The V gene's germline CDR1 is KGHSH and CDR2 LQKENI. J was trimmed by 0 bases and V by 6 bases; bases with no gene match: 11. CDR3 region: CASSPGVRTGATNEKLFF. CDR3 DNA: TGTGCCAGCTCTCCAGGAGTAAGGACAGGGGCAACTAATGAAAAACTGTTTTTT.

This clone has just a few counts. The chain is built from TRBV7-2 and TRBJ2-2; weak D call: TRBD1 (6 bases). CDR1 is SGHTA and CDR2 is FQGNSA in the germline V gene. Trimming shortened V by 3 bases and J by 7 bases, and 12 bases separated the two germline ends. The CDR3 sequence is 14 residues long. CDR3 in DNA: TGTGCCAGCAGCTTTTCAACAGGGAACGGGGAGCTGTTTTTT. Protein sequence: CASSFSTGNGELFF. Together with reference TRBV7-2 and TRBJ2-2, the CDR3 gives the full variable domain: GAGVSQSPSNKVTEKGKDVELRCDPISGHTALYWYRQSLGQGLEFLIYFQGNSAPDKSGLPSDRFSAERTGGSVSTLTIQRTQQEDSAVYLCASSFSTGNGELFFGEGSRLTVL.

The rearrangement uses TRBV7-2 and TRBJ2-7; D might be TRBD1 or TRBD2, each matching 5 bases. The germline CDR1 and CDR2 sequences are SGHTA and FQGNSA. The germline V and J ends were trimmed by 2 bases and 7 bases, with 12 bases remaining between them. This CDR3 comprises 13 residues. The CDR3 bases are TGTGCCAGCAGCTTATCAGGGACGGGGGAGCAGTACTTC. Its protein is CASSLSGTGEQYF. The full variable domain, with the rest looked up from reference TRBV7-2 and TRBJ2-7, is GAGVSQSPSNKVTEKGKDVELRCDPISGHTALYWYRQSLGQGLEFLIYFQGNSAPDKSGLPSDRFSAERTGGSVSTLTIQRTQQEDSAVYLCASSLSGTGEQYFGPGTRLTVT.